Presented here are 30 T cell receptor beta chains from one specimen sequenced in a study of lymphopenia after photon versus proton radiotherapy. Assay: immunoSEQ multiplex PCR; the TCRdb copy retains only in-frame clones and omits some. The sample lists about 58,000 clones; around 84% were seen once. The specimen comprised peripheral blood, sampled from a patient treated with proton-based radiotherapy. Receptors were obtained from a man aged 55 to 69 with pancreatic cancer.

This clone appeared a few times. This chain uses TRBV9 with TRBJ2-3; TRBD2 matches at 10 bases. Germline CDR1 SGDLS, CDR2 YYNGEE. V shed 3 bases and J 3 bases; nucleotides not matched to a gene: 4. The CDR3 spans 15 residues. The DNA for the CDR3 is TGTGCCAGCAGCGCAGCGGGAGGGTCGACAGATACGCAGTATTTT. Translation gives CASSAAGGSTDTQYF.

V usage is TRBV6-5 and J usage is TRBJ2-1, with D perhaps matching TRBD1 (5 bases). Germline V gives CDR1 MNHEY, CDR2 SVGAGI. The V gene lost 8 bases and the J gene lost 12 bases, with 14 bases spanning the gap. This CDR3 is 11 amino acids long. The CDR3 spells CASRALQGQFF. The CDR3 DNA is TGTGCCAGCCGGGCCCTTCAGGGGCAGTTCTTC.

CDR3: CASSQGADPSYEQYF. The CDR3 nucleotides are TGCGCCAGCAGCCAAGGGGCGGACCCGTCCTACGAGCAGTACTTC. The chain carries TRBV4-3 and TRBJ2-7; D not certain. Trimming stripped 1 base from V and 1 base from J, with 11 bases between. Germline V gene lookup returns CDR1 LGHNA and CDR2 YSLEER. CDR3 length: 15 residues.

DNA for the CDR3: TGTGCCAGCAGTCACGGACACTTGAACACTGAAGCTTTCTTT. Translated: CASSHGHLNTEAFF. This chain uses TRBV6-6 with TRBJ1-1; D possibly corresponds to TRBD1 (5 bases). Germline values: CDR1 MNHNY, CDR2 SVGAGI (reference sequence). Between the trimmed V and J ends, which lost 5 bases and 0 bases, there was a span of 10 bases. The CDR3 runs 14 residues.

The chain joins TRBV4-3 to TRBJ1-5; D not resolved. The V end was cut by 0 bases, the J end by 7 bases, with 10 bases between. Germline-derived CDR1 and CDR2 are LGHNA and YSLEER. The CDR3 has 14 amino acids. Here the CDR3 DNA reads TGCGCCAGCAGCCAAGAGTGGGGTTCCCAGCCCCAGCATTTT. Residues: CASSQEWGSQPQHF.

The V gene is TRBV28, the J gene TRBJ2-7; 10 positions agree with TRBD1. The germline CDR1 and CDR2 sequences are MDHEN and SYDVKM. With V trimmed by 4 bases and J by 11 bases, 14 bases remained unmatched. The CDR3 loop spans 15 amino acids. The CDR3 region has the DNA TGTGCCAGCAGTTCGAACCCACGACAGGGGGCAGGGGAGTACTTC. Amino acid sequence: CASSSNPRQGAGEYF.

The chain carries TRBV7-3 and TRBJ1-1; D call uncertain. CDR3 length equals 15 residues. V was trimmed by 5 bases and J by 0 bases, leaving 13 bases between them. Germline loops: CDR1 SGHTA, CDR2 FQGTGA. The CDR3 DNA follows: TGTGCCAGCAGCCCGGTTAAGATTATGAACACTGAAGCTTTCTTT. Translation gives CASSPVKIMNTEAFF.

CDR3 sequence (DNA): TGTGCCAGCAGCCAACGCCGCGGTAGCAATCAGCCCCAGCATTTT. This gives the protein CASSQRRGSNQPQHF. J is TRBJ1-5 and V is TRBV13; D ambiguous. V was clipped by 5 bases and J by 0 bases, with 11 bases between them. The CDR3 sequence is 15 residues long. CDR1 and CDR2 from the germline V gene are PRHDT and FYEKMQ (reference sequence).

The rearrangement joins TRBV11-3 to TRBJ2-1, with D unresolved. V lost 5 bases, J lost 6 bases, and 11 bases lay in between. This CDR3 is 13 amino acids long. Germline V CDR1 and CDR2: SGHNT, YENEEA. DNA for the CDR3: TGTGCCAGCAGCGGTCGAATCGCCAATGAGCAGTTCTTC. Residues: CASSGRIANEQFF.

The V and J genes are TRBV19 and TRBJ1-1; TRBD1 might be the D (6 bases). V was clipped by 6 bases and J by 1 base, with 12 bases between them. This CDR3 is built from 14 residues. The V gene's germline CDR1 is LNHDA and CDR2 SQIVND (reference sequence). The CDR3 protein is CASRPGDKNTEAFF. The DNA of the CDR3 is TGTGCCAGTAGACCCGGGGACAAGAACACTGAAGCTTTCTTT.

The chain employs TRBV11-2 and TRBJ1-2; possibly TRBD1 for D (6 bases). Germline V CDR1 and CDR2: SGHAT, FQNNGV. V lost 3 bases, J lost 4 bases, and 12 bases lay in between. The CDR3 is made up of 14 amino acids. In DNA form, the CDR3 reads TGTGCCAGCAGCTTGGAAACAGGGTTCTATGGCTACACCTTC. Protein: CASSLETGFYGYTF.

The chain employs TRBV7-3 and TRBJ2-2, with 8 bases identical to TRBD1. Germline loops: CDR1 SGHTA, CDR2 FQGTGA. After removal of 1 base from V and 2 bases from J, the junction contained 3 bases not matched to a gene. The length of the CDR3 is 16 residues. CDR3 bases: TGTGCCAGCAGCTTAATGGGACAGGAAAACACCGGGGAGCTGTTTTTT. Protein sequence: CASSLMGQENTGELFF.

This chain joins TRBV9 and TRBJ2-2; the D gene is possibly TRBD1 (5 bases). Germline CDR1 SGDLS, CDR2 YYNGEE. Trimming removed 4 bases at V and 0 bases at J, with 13 bases between. This CDR3 contains 16 residues. CDR3 amino acids: CASSPRTNSNTGELFF. As DNA, the CDR3 is TGTGCCAGCAGCCCCCGGACAAATTCGAACACCGGGGAGCTGTTTTTT.

V gene TRBV18 combines with J gene TRBJ1-4, with D possibly matching TRBD1 (5 bases). Germline V gene data show CDR1 as KGHSH and CDR2 as LQKENI. The V end was cut by 2 bases, the J end by 2 bases, with 6 bases between. The CDR3 totals 14 residues. As DNA, the CDR3 is TGTGCCAGCTCACCAGGGGCGACTAATGAAAAACTGTTTTTT. Its translation: CASSPGATNEKLFF.

The chain recombines TRBV11-2 with TRBJ1-2; D gene uncertain. The CDR3 covers 12 residues. V was trimmed by 4 bases and J by 4 bases, leaving 7 bases between them. Germline CDR1 reads SGHAT; CDR2 reads FQNNGV. Here the CDR3 DNA reads TGTGCCAGCAGCTCTCGAGTCTATGGCTACACCTTC. Its translation is CASSSRVYGYTF.

The J gene is TRBJ2-3, the V gene TRBV10-3; TRBD2 matches at 8 bases. This CDR3 is 14 amino acids long. Germline V CDR1 and CDR2: ENHRY, SYGVKD. Losses at the gene ends were 11 bases for V and 3 bases for J; bases not matched to a gene: 10. CDR3 DNA sequence: TGTGCCGCGGGGGGAGGGCGGCAGACAGATACGCAGTATTTT. Its protein product is CAAGGGRQTDTQYF.

V usage is TRBV9 and J usage is TRBJ2-3; D gene unclear. CDR3 size: 12 residues. The V and J ends lost 2 bases and 4 bases respectively, with 5 bases between them. CDR1 is SGDLS and CDR2 is YYNGEE in the germline V gene. In DNA, the CDR3 is TGTGCCAGCAGCGTTAATTCAGATACGCAGTATTTT. Translated: CASSVNSDTQYF. Using reference TRBV9 and TRBJ2-3 for the parts outside the CDR3, the full variable domain is DSGVTQTPKHLITATGQRVTLRCSPRSGDLSVYWYQQSLDQGLQFLIQYYNGEERAKGNILERFSAQQFPDLHSELNLSSLELGDSALYFCASSVNSDTQYFGPGTRLTVL.

This chain joins TRBV23-1 and TRBJ2-3; 7 bases map to TRBD1. TRBV23-1 is placed among ORFs of uncertain function. The CDR3 has 16 residues. V shed 4 bases, J shed 6 bases, and the junction held 13 bases outside the gene matches. CDR3 bases: TGCGCCAGCAGTCGGTTGACAGGGAGCAATACGGATACGCAGTATTTT. The encoded protein is CASSRLTGSNTDTQYF.

This chain connects TRBV4-2 to TRBJ2-2, with 8 positions matching TRBD2. This CDR3 has 17 residues. The V segment lost 0 bases and the J segment 5 bases; nucleotides outside the gene matches: 8. The germline gives CDR1 LGHNA, CDR2 YNFKEQ. The CDR3 nucleotides are TGTGCCAGCAGCCAAGATCAGGGGACTAGTGTGACCGGGGAGCTGTTTTTT. Translated, it gives CASSQDQGTSVTGELFF.

This chain links TRBV28 with TRBJ2-7; D unresolved. The CDR3 is 14 amino acids. Germline V gives CDR1 MDHEN, CDR2 SYDVKM. V was clipped by 11 bases and J by 0 bases, with 17 bases between them. The CDR3 loop is CASKTGSGSYEQYF. CDR3 nucleotide sequence: TGTGCCTCCAAGACTGGGTCTGGCTCCTACGAGCAGTACTTC.

The chain joins TRBV7-2 to TRBJ2-3, with D possibly TRBD2 on 5 matching bases. The CDR3 covers 15 residues. Germline V gene data show CDR1 as SGHTA and CDR2 as FQGNSA. Trimming stripped 5 bases from V and 0 bases from J, with 12 bases between. In nucleotides, the CDR3 is TGTGCCAGCAGCCCAGACTACCTGAGCACAGATACGCAGTATTTT. Its translation is CASSPDYLSTDTQYF.

The chain employs TRBV5-1 and TRBJ1-1; TRBD1 matches at 7 bases. The germline V gene has CDR1 SGHRS and CDR2 YFSETQ. The CDR3 sequence is 14 residues long. Trimming at V came to 1 base and at J to 5 bases, leaving 5 bases not matched to a gene. The CDR3: CASSLRDSWTEAFF. DNA for the CDR3: TGCGCCAGCAGCTTGCGGGACAGTTGGACTGAAGCTTTCTTT. The variable domain in full, with the rest retrieved from reference TRBV5-1 and TRBJ1-1, is KAGVTQTPRYLIKTRGQQVTLSCSPISGHRSVSWYQQTPGQGLQFLFEYFSETQRNKGNFPGRFSGRQFSNSRSEMNVSTLELGDSALYLCASSLRDSWTEAFFGQGTRLTVV.

About this clone itself: One junction end disagrees with the germline gene, perhaps due to a read error. CDR3 in amino acids: CASSASGRASEQFF. The CDR3, as DNA: TGTGCTAGCAGCGCTAGCGGGAGGGCCAGTGAGCAGTTCTTC. This rearrangement joins TRBV7-7 to TRBJ2-1; 12 bases are shared with TRBD2. This CDR3 region has 14 residues. Germline V gene lookup returns CDR1 SSHAT and CDR2 FNYEAQ (reference sequence). Together with reference TRBV7-7 and TRBJ2-1, the CDR3 gives the full variable domain: GAGVSQSPRYKVTKRGQDVTLRCDPISSHATLYWYQQALGQGPEFLTYFNYEAQPDKSGLPSDRFSAERPEGSISTLTIQRTEQRDSAMYRCASSASGRASEQFFGPGTRLTVL.

This rearrangement joins TRBV30 to TRBJ1-6; 7 nucleotides agree with TRBD1. V gave up 2 bases and J gave up 0 bases; unmatched junction bases: 1. CDR3 length equals 15 residues. Germline V lookup: CDR1 GTSNPN, CDR2 SVGIG (reference sequence). The CDR3 is CAWSPGGSYNSPLHF. In DNA form, the CDR3 reads TGTGCCTGGAGTCCAGGGGGCTCCTATAATTCACCCCTCCACTTT.

The chain uses TRBV6-5 and TRBJ2-3; D remains unclear. V lost 6 bases to trimming and J lost 7 bases, with 14 bases between them. CDR1 is MNHEY and CDR2 is SVGAGI in the germline V gene. The CDR3 extends over 13 amino acids. Written as DNA, the CDR3 is TGTGCCAGCAGATCTACCCGTTCCCATACGCAGTATTTT. It specifies CASRSTRSHTQYF.

The rearrangement links TRBV6-5 to TRBJ2-7; 7 bases map to TRBD1. From germline, CDR1 is MNHEY and CDR2 SVGAGI. This CDR3 comprises 16 residues. Losses at the gene ends were 0 bases for V and 2 bases for J; bases not matched to a gene: 7. The CDR3 DNA is TGTGCCAGCAGTTACTCCAGCGGACAGGCGCCCTACGAGCAGTACTTC. Translation: CASSYSSGQAPYEQYF.

The V gene is TRBV5-5, the J gene TRBJ2-3, with 8 bases that match TRBD1. CDR1 SGHKS and CDR2 YYEKEE come from the germline V gene (reference sequence). V was clipped by 3 bases and J by 5 bases; unmatched bases: 17. The CDR3 runs 18 residues. CDR3 sequence reads: CASSSLLEDRVVQDTQYF. CDR3 DNA sequence: TGTGCCAGCAGCTCCTTATTAGAGGACAGGGTTGTCCAAGATACGCAGTATTTT.

The rearrangement links TRBV9 to TRBJ2-3, with D possibly matching TRBD2 (5 bases). Germline CDR1 SGDLS, CDR2 YYNGEE. V was shortened by 0 bases and J by 3 bases, with 11 bases between the two germline ends. This CDR3 region has 15 residues. This CDR3 reads CASSVVGRWTDTQYF. The CDR3 bases are TGTGCCAGCAGCGTAGTGGGGAGATGGACAGATACGCAGTATTTT.

The chain combines TRBV18 with TRBJ1-1, with a possible D match to TRBD1 (5 bases). The CDR3 has 15 amino acids. V lost 1 base and J lost 1, with 10 bases in between. Germline V CDR1 and CDR2: KGHSH, LQKENI. As DNA, the CDR3 is TGTGCCAGCTCACCACGTCCGACAGAGAACACTGAAGCTTTCTTT. It yields the protein CASSPRPTENTEAFF.

V and J are TRBV7-2 and TRBJ2-5, with D maybe TRBD1 (5 bases). Trimming removed 2 bases at V and 6 bases at J, with 13 bases between. From germline, CDR1 is SGHTA and CDR2 FQGNSA. The CDR3 extends over 14 amino acids. CDR3 residues: CASSLIQGSKTQYF. CDR3 DNA sequence: TGTGCCAGCAGCTTAATTCAGGGATCGAAGACCCAGTACTTC.